This T cell receptor beta chain was captured in a study of T cell responses to AZD1222 COVID-19 vaccine. About the research overall: The study pooled second doses at about 4 or about 12 weeks.

The CDR3 is 16 residues long. Germline V gene sequence: CDR1 SGHVS, CDR2 FQNEAQ. V lost 1 base, J lost 2 bases, and 5 bases stayed unmatched. Libraries were prepared by immunoSEQ multiplex PCR; TCRdb keeps only in-frame clonotypes and omits some of them. The sample has tens of thousands of clones, 92% seen once. Study-level findings and limits: Across spike, vaccine-associated CD4 TCRs were found, dominant at 160-218 and 743-854. Baseline seropositivity characterized only a handful of AZD1222 recipients. Unmutated regions of variants are reportedly targeted by nearly half of spike-specific TCRs.

On this clone: The antigen remains unidentified.

The material sequenced was peripheral blood, taken on day 0 of AZD1222 vaccination. This chain joins TRBV7-8 and TRBJ2-1, with 7 bases matching TRBD2. This clonotype was sampled from an adult in good health. The CDR3 is CASSLGAGDPYNEQFF. CDR3 coding DNA: TGTGCCAGCAGCTTAGGGGCGGGGGACCCCTACAATGAGCAGTTCTTC.